This TCR beta chain was sequenced for a study of T cells in Graves' hyperthyroidism and ophthalmopathy. The overall study: Peripheral blood was acquired at first diagnosis, ahead of any therapy whatsoever. Points from the study as a whole: Blood shared most expanded thyroid clonotypes above 0.001.

RNA transcripts served as the template for amplifying TCR beta CDR3 regions. RT-PCR in the first round (using the HTBI primer set) targeted the TCR CDR3. TCRdb passed the multiplex PCR reads through MiXCR, listing each CDR3 protein once. Of 550,000 to 800,000 distinct CDR3 sequences in the sample, 15% to 20% were seen once. This clonotype was picked up many times. Its antigen is still unknown. The CDR3 runs 12 residues. V was shortened by 3 bases and J by 3 bases, with 6 bases between the two germline ends. Germline V lookup: CDR1 ENHRY, CDR2 SYGVKD. Clinical symptoms, serum thyroxine, TRAb, thyroid ultrasound and orbital computed tomography established diagnosis. Each 10 ml fresh peripheral blood draw supplied the PBMCs.

The TCR originated in a man aged 45-65 years with Graves' hyperthyroidism. The chain recombines TRBV10-3 with TRBJ2-7, with D uncertain. Material: blood. CDR3: CAISDTDYEQYF. CDR3 nucleotide sequence: TGTGCCATCAGTGACACAGACTACGAGCAGTACTTC.